This TCR beta chain derives from a study of blood T cells in healthy people across ages. Overall study context: There was about one barcoded beta molecule captured by template switching per two T cells.

As concerns this clonotype: What it recognizes is unknown.

The V gene end was trimmed by 7 bases and the J gene end by 5 bases; junction bases not matched to a gene: 7. Germline CDR1 and CDR2: SQVTM and ANQGSEA. The CDR3 runs to 12 residues. It was with a sample-barcoded 5' primer and a J-beta primer mix that a second PCR of about 7 to 12 cycles was run. Every sample gave at least 2.5 million paired-end reads containing CDR3. Each CDR3 protein is one row after TCRdb ran MiXCR on the 5' RACE reads. Here the sample spans around 1.7 million distinct CDR3 sequences, approximately 28% being singletons. Regarding the study as a whole: Long-lived donors had more naive CD4+ cells and higher diversity than aged donors.

Healthy Caucasian individuals from Russia aged 6 to 90 were enrolled as donors. Material for sequencing was blood. V usage is TRBV29-1 and J usage is TRBJ2-7; 8 nucleotides agree with TRBD2. The clonotype comes from a woman aged 25 to 45 in good health. CDR3 bases: TGCAGCGCAAACCGGGGGGGCCACGAGCAGTACTTC. Translating it yields CSANRGGHEQYF.